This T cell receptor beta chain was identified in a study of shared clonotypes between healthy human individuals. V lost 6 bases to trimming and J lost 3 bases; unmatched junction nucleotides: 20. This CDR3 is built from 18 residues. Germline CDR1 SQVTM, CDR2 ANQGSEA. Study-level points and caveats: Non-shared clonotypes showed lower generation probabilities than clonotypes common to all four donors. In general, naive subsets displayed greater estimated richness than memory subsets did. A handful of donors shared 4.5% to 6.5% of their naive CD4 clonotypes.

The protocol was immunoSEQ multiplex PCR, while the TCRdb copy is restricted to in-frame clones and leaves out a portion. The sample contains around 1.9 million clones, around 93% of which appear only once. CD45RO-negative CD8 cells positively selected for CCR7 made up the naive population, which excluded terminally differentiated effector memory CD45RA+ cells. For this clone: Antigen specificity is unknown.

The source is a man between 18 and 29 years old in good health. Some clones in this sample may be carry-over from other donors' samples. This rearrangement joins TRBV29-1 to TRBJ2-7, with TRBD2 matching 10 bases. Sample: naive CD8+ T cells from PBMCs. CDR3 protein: CSVWAPGVAGGQNYEQYF. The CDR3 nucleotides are TGCAGCGTCTGGGCCCCCGGGGTAGCGGGGGGTCAGAACTACGAGCAGTACTTC.